This TCR beta chain was identified in a study of blood T cell repertoires in COVID-19. Looking at the study overall: The United States, Italy and Spain supplied acute and convalescent COVID-19 samples. PBMCs, B-cell-depleted T cells, or T cells provided the cDNA or gDNA that made up the material.

Original data processing: Reference gene primer amplification gave nucleated cell count estimates. Sequencing was performed with immunoSEQ multiplex PCR; in TCRdb, only in-frame clones are kept and a portion is missing. Clone size and the V and J calls come from that table; the DNA yielded D and trimming. The sample shows around 260,000 clones, approximately 85% of them seen only once. The V segment lost 3 bases and the J segment 5 bases; nucleotides outside the gene matches: 19. Germline assignment: CDR1 DFQATT and CDR2 SNEGSKA (reference sequence). The length of the CDR3 is 17 residues. The V call is TRBV20-1, the J call TRBJ2-7; 7 nucleotides agree with TRBD2. The TCR comes from a human donor in a cohort sampled during active COVID-19. The sequenced sample consisted of peripheral blood. The CDR3 protein is CSASSPGLSPATNEQYF. The CDR3 region has the DNA TGCAGTGCTAGTTCGCCGGGACTATCCCCGGCTACGAACGAGCAGTACTTC.